The 3 T cell receptor beta chains listed next were all sequenced from one sample in a study of shared clonotypes between healthy human individuals. The naive CD8 subset, CD45RO-negative cells positively selected for CCR7, excluded terminally differentiated effector memory CD45RA+ cells. Data came from immunoSEQ multiplex PCR; TCRdb stores just in-frame clones and leaves some out. The sample contains 2 million to 2.5 million clones, 85% to 95% of which appear only once. The material sequenced was naive CD8+ T cells from PBMCs. The receptors were gathered from a man aged 18 to 35 in good health. Some clones in this sample may be carry-over from other donors' samples.

This chain connects TRBV5-4 to TRBJ1-1; D unclear. The CDR3 totals 14 residues. Per germline, CDR1 SGHNT and CDR2 YYREEE (reference sequence). The V gene lost 2 bases and the J gene lost 1 base, with 9 bases spanning the gap. CDR3 protein: CASSLGSPNTEAFF. The CDR3 DNA is TGTGCCAGCAGCTTAGGCAGCCCGAACACTGAAGCTTTCTTT.

This sequence joins TRBV7-8 and TRBJ1-4; 7 bases fit TRBD1. This CDR3 spans 16 amino acids. Unmatched junction bases numbered 9, after V lost 2 bases and J lost 6 bases. Germline lookup yields CDR1 SGHVS and CDR2 FQNEAQ. The CDR3 reads CASSLFPKGAHEKLFF. The CDR3 coding sequence is TGTGCCAGCAGCTTATTCCCAAAGGGGGCGCATGAAAAACTGTTTTTT.

The count of this clone is one. The chain joins TRBV19 to TRBJ2-1; D perhaps matches TRBD2 (5 bases). Trimming took off 6 bases at V and 9 bases at J, with 18 bases between the two ends. CDR1 is LNHDA, CDR2 SQIVND, per germline (reference sequence). The CDR3 has 14 amino acids. The CDR3 nucleotides read TGTGCCAGTAGAAGACTAAACGACTTGGGTGAGCAGTTCTTC. Translated, it gives CASRRLNDLGEQFF.